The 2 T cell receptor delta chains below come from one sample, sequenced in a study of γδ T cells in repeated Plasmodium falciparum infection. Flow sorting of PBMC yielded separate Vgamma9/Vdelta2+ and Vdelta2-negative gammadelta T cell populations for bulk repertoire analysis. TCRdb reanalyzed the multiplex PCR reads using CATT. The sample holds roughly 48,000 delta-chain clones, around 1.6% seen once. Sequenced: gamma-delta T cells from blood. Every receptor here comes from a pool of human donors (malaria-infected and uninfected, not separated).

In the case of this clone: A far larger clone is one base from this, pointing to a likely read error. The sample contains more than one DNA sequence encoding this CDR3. CDR3 in amino acids: CALGGTSPPTNDKLIF. The CDR3, as DNA: TGTGCCCTTGGGGGTACTTCTCCACCAACCAACGATAAACTCATCTTT. This chain connects TRDV1 to TRDJ1, with D possibly matching TRDD3 (6 bases). Germline-derived CDR1 and CDR2 are TSWWSYY and QGS. The CDR3 runs to 16 residues.

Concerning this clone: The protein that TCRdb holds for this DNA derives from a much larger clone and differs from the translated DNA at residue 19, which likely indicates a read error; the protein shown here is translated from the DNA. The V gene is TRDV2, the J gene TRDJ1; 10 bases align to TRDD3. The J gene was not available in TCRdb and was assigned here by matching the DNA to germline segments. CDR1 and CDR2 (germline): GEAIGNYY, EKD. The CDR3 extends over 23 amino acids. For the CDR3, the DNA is TGTGCCTGTGGCAAACACTTCCTAATGAGGGGGATACGCTCCCGGGGTTGCACCAATAAACTCATCTTT. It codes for CACGKHFLMRGIRSRGCTNKLIF.